The 7 T cell receptor beta chains in this list originate from one sample, sequenced in a study of T-cell memory formation after mild COVID-19. TCRdb processed the 5' RACE reads anew with MiXCR; each CDR3 protein has one entry. The sample records about 470,000 distinct CDR3 sequences, approximately 23% being singletons. Material: PBMCs or a T cell subset sorted from them (not recorded which). These receptors originate from an adult woman who had mild COVID-19 (a few samples of this study predate the infection). Cell type and time point are not known.

DNA for the CDR3: TGCAGTGCTCCCACTCTAGCGGCCAGCTCCTACAATGAGCAGTTCTTC. Residues: CSAPTLAASSYNEQFF. The chain is built from TRBV20-1 and TRBJ2-1, with 7 positions matching TRBD2. The germline CDR1 and CDR2 sequences are DFQATT and SNEGSKA (reference sequence). J lost 0 bases, V lost 5 bases, and 10 bases had no gene match. This CDR3 spans 16 amino acids.

The chain combines TRBV20-1 with TRBJ2-7; TRBD1 aligns across 10 bases. The CDR3 is made up of 14 amino acids. CDR1 and CDR2 from the germline V gene are DFQATT and SNEGSKA (reference sequence). The ends lost 1 base at V and 3 bases at J; junction bases unmatched: 3. As DNA, the CDR3 is TGCAGTGCTAGAGCCCGGGACAGGGGCTACGAGCAGTACTTC. Translated, it gives CSARARDRGYEQYF.

The chain joins TRBV15 to TRBJ1-5; a possible D gene is TRBD1 (5 bases). There are 15 residues in the CDR3. Germline V gene lookup returns CDR1 LNHNV and CDR2 YYDKDF (reference sequence). Trimming stripped 2 bases from V and 2 bases from J, with 10 bases between. DNA for the CDR3: TGTGCCACCAGCAGATCCGACAGCGGCAATCAGCCCCAGCATTTT. This codes for CATSRSDSGNQPQHF.

The gene calls are TRBV20-1 and TRBJ2-7; 12 nucleotides align to TRBD1. This CDR3 has 15 residues. CDR1 and CDR2 (germline): DFQATT, SNEGSKA (reference sequence). This CDR3 reads CSVKGQGAVVYEQYF. The CDR3 DNA sequence: TGCAGCGTAAAGGGACAGGGGGCGGTCGTATACGAGCAGTACTTC.

Many counts were recorded for this clonotype. The CDR3 reads CSVEEKLAGQGTDTQYF. The CDR3 nucleotides are TGCAGCGTTGAAGAGAAACTAGCGGGCCAAGGGACAGATACGCAGTATTTT. This chain links TRBV29-1 with TRBJ2-3; 9 bases match TRBD2. The V and J ends lost 0 bases and 3 bases, in that order; junction bases with no gene match: 10. The CDR3 covers 17 residues. The germline CDR1 and CDR2 sequences are SQVTM and ANQGSEA.

As to this clonotype: One junction end disagrees with the germline gene, perhaps due to a read error. This rearrangement joins TRBV12-3 or TRBV12-4 to TRBJ2-3; D unresolved. The CDR3 is 12 residues long. Here the CDR3 reads CASSSSRDTQYF. CDR3 in DNA: TGTGCCAGCAGTTCCAGCAGAGATACGCAGTATTTT.

The chain recombines TRBV7-2 with TRBJ1-5; 7 positions agree with TRBD1. There are 16 residues in the CDR3. Germline-derived CDR1 and CDR2 are SGHTA and FQGNSA. J was trimmed by 4 bases and V by 5 bases; bases with no gene match: 11. The CDR3, as DNA: TGTGCCAGCAGCAGAACCGGGACAGAATTTAATCAGCCCCAGCATTTT. Amino acid sequence: CASSRTGTEFNQPQHF.